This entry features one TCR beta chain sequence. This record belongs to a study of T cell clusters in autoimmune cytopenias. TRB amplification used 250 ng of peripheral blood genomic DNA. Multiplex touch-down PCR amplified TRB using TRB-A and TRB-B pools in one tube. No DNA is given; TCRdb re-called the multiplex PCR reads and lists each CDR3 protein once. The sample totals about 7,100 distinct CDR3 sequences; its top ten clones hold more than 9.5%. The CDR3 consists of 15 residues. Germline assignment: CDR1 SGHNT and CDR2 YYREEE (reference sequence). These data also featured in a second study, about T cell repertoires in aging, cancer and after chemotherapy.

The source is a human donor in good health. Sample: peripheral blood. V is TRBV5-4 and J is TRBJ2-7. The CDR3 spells CASSLGGLTAYEQYF.